This T cell receptor (beta chain) originates from a study of T cell repertoires in cytomegalovirus infection. About the study: Both CMV infection and a matching HLA type were indicated by public TCR beta signatures.

TCRdb reprocessed the reads via MiXCR and lists one record per CDR3 protein. The sample has around 100,000 distinct CDR3 sequences, around 10% seen once. This clonotype was seen a few times. As yet, its antigen is unknown. Germline CDR1 reads LNHNV; CDR2 reads YYDKDF (reference sequence). The V end was cut by 1 base, the J end by 7 bases, with 8 bases between. This CDR3 is 12 amino acids long. The study, taken as a whole, reports: Pooled public TCR beta family frequency picked out CMV carriers with the relevant HLA.

This receptor was taken from a human donor in good health (CMV status not recorded). Some clones in this sample may be carry-over from other donors' samples. This sequence joins TRBV15 and TRBJ2-7; D unresolved. Source material: PBMCs, sequenced either directly or after in vitro stimulation (not recorded which). CDR3 sequence: CATSRAVGEQYF. In DNA, the CDR3 is TGTGCCACCAGCAGAGCTGTCGGGGAGCAGTACTTC.